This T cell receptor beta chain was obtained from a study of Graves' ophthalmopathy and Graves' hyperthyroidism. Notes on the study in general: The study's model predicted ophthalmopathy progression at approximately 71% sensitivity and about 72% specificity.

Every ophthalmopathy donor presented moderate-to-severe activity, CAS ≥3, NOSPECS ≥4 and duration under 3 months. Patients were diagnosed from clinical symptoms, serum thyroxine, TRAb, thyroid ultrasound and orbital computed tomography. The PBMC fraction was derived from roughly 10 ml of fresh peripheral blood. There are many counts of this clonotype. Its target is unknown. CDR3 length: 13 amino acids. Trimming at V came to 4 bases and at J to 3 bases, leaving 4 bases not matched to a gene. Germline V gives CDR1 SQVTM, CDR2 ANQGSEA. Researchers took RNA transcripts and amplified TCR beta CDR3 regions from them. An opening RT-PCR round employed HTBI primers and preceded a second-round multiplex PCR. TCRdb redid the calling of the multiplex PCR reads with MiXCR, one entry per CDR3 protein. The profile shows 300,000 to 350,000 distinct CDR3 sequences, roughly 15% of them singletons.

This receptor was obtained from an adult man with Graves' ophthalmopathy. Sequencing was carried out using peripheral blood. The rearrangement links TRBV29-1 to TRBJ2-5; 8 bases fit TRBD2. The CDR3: CSVAPLAEETQYF. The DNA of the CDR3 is TGCAGCGTTGCCCCACTAGCGGAAGAGACCCAGTACTTC.